Listed below are T cell receptor beta chains from one sample, sequenced in a study of cytomegalovirus exposure and HLA in healthy donors. Generated by immunoSEQ multiplex PCR, the TCRdb table keeps only in-frame clones and is missing some. The profile shows about 82,000 clones, roughly a tenth of them singletons. Input material: PBMCs. Receptors were obtained from a man between 60 and 70 years old in good health and CMV-seropositive. Both conserved end residues are part of each CDR3.

V gene: TRBV6-5
J gene: TRBJ2-7
CDR3 protein: CASSKPGFYEQYF

V gene: TRBV13
J gene: TRBJ1-1
CDR3 protein: CASSPAGLGTEAFF

V gene: TRBV19
J gene: TRBJ1-2
CDR3 protein: CASRTGTYGYTF

V gene: TRBV30
J gene: TRBJ2-2
CDR3 protein: CAWSQGGGGELFF

V gene: TRBV28
J gene: TRBJ2-5
CDR3 protein: CASRLAGEETQYF

V gene: TRBV7-9
J gene: TRBJ1-1
CDR3 protein: CASSLGQSNTEAFF

V gene: TRBV6-6
J gene: TRBJ1-1
CDR3 protein: CASRKQGAESTEAFF

V gene: TRBV29-1
J gene: TRBJ1-4
CDR3 protein: CSVENDRSGDEKLFF

V gene: TRBV5-1
J gene: TRBJ2-5
CDR3 protein: CASSLSGIQETQYF

V gene: TRBV7-9
J gene: TRBJ2-7
CDR3 protein: CASSQDPGQGSYEQYF

V gene: TRBV4-1
J gene: TRBJ1-1
CDR3 protein: CASSQVRALNTEAFF